The present entry profiles one TCR beta chain with its context. Its antigen is currently unknown. These data originate in a study of T-cell reconstitution after alpha-beta-depleted transplantation in children. Findings of the study overall: When one year had passed after transplant, most T-cell counts and diversity came from newly produced T cells. About two months after transplant, alpha-beta T cells reportedly came from several hundred expanded graft clones.

Unique molecular identifiers were incorporated into the prepared TCRbeta library. TCRdb reanalysed the PCR reads using MiXCR and keeps one entry per CDR3 protein. The sample consists of hundreds of thousands of distinct CDR3 sequences, under 20% of them appearing once. Germline V gene sequence: CDR1 SGDLS, CDR2 YYNGEE. V gave up 0 bases and J gave up 0 bases, with 7 bases separating them. The CDR3 has 14 residues. The sequence came from a boy in the first two years of life who had a stem cell transplant for Wiskott-Aldrich syndrome, so the T cells may come from the graft donor. The sequencing here drew on PBMCs, mostly from graft donor cells, taken 360 days after TCRalphabeta/CD19-depleted stem cell transplant. V and J are TRBV9 and TRBJ2-7; no clear D gene. The chain's CDR3 is CASSVVAASYEQYF. The CDR3, as DNA: TGTGCCAGCAGCGTAGTAGCCGCCTCCTACGAGCAGTACTTC.